These 32 T cell receptor beta chains share one sample of origin, sequenced in a study of patients and donors after allogeneic stem cell transplantation. Via MiXCR, TCRdb re-called the RT-PCR reads, giving one row per CDR3 protein. The sample holds roughly 880,000 distinct CDR3 sequences, about a sixth seen once. The material sequenced was blood, either unsorted or a sorted T cell fraction (not recorded which). These receptors all stem from a human donor who was either an allogeneic HSCT recipient or a stem cell or donor lymphocyte infusion donor (not recorded which). It is not recorded whose cells these are; they may come from a transplant donor.

This clonotype appeared many times. The chain joins TRBV20-1 to TRBJ2-3; D call uncertain. Deletions cut 6 bases from V and 6 bases from J, with 16 bases between. The CDR3 contains 13 residues. Germline-derived CDR1 and CDR2 are DFQATT and SNEGSKA (reference sequence). The CDR3 sequence: CSAFSRIGDTQYF. As DNA, the CDR3 is TGCAGTGCCTTTTCTCGGATAGGGGATACGCAGTATTTT.

This clonotype was detected ten times or more. This rearrangement joins TRBV4-2 to TRBJ2-7; D gene uncertain. CDR3 size: 12 residues. The germline gives CDR1 LGHNA, CDR2 YNFKEQ. V gave up 4 bases and J gave up 4 bases, with 8 bases separating them. CDR3 loop: CASSRETYEQYF. The CDR3, as DNA: TGTGCCAGCAGCCGCGAAACTTACGAGCAGTACTTC.

The chain uses TRBV7-9 and TRBJ2-7; TRBD1 might be the D (5 bases). This CDR3 contains 15 residues. Per germline, CDR1 SEHNR and CDR2 FQNEAQ (reference sequence). Trimming pared 3 bases from V and 3 bases from J, leaving 15 bases between. The DNA for the CDR3 is TGTGCCAGCAGCTTTTCCTCCAGGGATTTCTACGAGCAGTACTTC. Residues: CASSFSSRDFYEQYF. The full variable domain, with the rest looked up from reference TRBV7-9 and TRBJ2-7, is DTGVSQNPRHKITKRGQNVTFRCDPISEHNRLYWYRQTLGQGPEFLTYFQNEAQLEKSRLLSDRFSAERPKGSFSTLEIQRTEQGDSAMYLCASSFSSRDFYEQYFGPGTRLTVT.

This clonotype appeared many times. The chain uses TRBV20-1 and TRBJ1-2; D not resolved. This CDR3 spans 13 amino acids. The V gene's germline CDR1 is DFQATT and CDR2 SNEGSKA (reference sequence). V was cut by 0 bases and J by 4 bases, with 9 bases left in between. The CDR3 loop reads CSARDSGSYGYTF. The CDR3 nucleotides read TGCAGTGCTAGAGATAGCGGCAGCTATGGCTACACCTTC.

This clonotype showed up just a few times. This sequence joins TRBV4-3 and TRBJ2-2; 7 bases agree with TRBD1. V shed 2 bases and J 2 bases; nucleotides not matched to a gene: 11. This CDR3 comprises 18 residues. Germline CDR1 and CDR2: LGHNA and YSLEER. The CDR3 sequence is CASSQSRPGTANTGELFF. The CDR3 nucleotides are TGCGCCAGCAGCCAAAGCCGACCCGGGACAGCTAACACCGGGGAGCTGTTTTTT.

The rearrangement uses TRBV6-2 or TRBV6-3 and TRBJ1-2; D unclear. The ends were cut back, 7 bases at V and 2 bases at J, with 8 bases in the middle. Germline values: CDR1 MNHEY, CDR2 SVGEGT. CDR3 length equals 12 residues. The CDR3, as DNA: TGTGCCAGCACCAGAGGAAACTATGGCTACACCTTC. As protein: CASTRGNYGYTF.

This clonotype has a count of ten or more. The chain has TRBV29-1 and TRBJ2-1; 11 bases align to TRBD2. Germline V gene sequence: CDR1 SQVTM, CDR2 ANQGSEA. The V gene end was trimmed by 4 bases and the J gene end by 5 bases; junction bases not matched to a gene: 7. The CDR3 length is 15 residues. CDR3 sequence reads: CSVAVGLAENNEQFF. CDR3 nucleotides: TGCAGCGTTGCCGTGGGACTAGCGGAAAACAATGAGCAGTTCTTC.

The genes are TRBV12-3 or TRBV12-4 and TRBJ2-7; 8 bases align to TRBD2. The V segment lost 2 bases and the J segment 3 bases; nucleotides outside the gene matches: 6. The length of the CDR3 is 15 residues. The DNA for the CDR3 is TGTGCCAGCAGTTTACGGGGGGGGGACCTCTACGAGCAGTACTTC. It codes for CASSLRGGDLYEQYF.

This clonotype was counted only a few times. The chain employs TRBV12-3 or TRBV12-4 and TRBJ2-2; 14 bases agree with TRBD2. The length of the CDR3 is 16 residues. J lost 1 base, V lost 6 bases, and 1 base had no gene match. Here the CDR3 DNA reads TGTGCCAGCAGGGGACTAGCGGGGGTGAACACCGGGGAGCTGTTTTTT. This encodes CASRGLAGVNTGELFF.

This clonotype was seen a few times. The genes are TRBV7-6 and TRBJ2-1; 7 nucleotides line up with TRBD2. With 0 bases clipped from V and 5 bases from J, the junction kept 4 bases outside the gene matches. The length of the CDR3 is 15 residues. Germline values: CDR1 SGHVS, CDR2 FNYEAQ. CDR3 in amino acids: CASSLAGLADNEQFF. CDR3 DNA: TGTGCCAGCAGCTTAGCTGGTCTAGCGGACAATGAGCAGTTCTTC.

The rearrangement links TRBV28 to TRBJ2-2, with D possibly matching TRBD1 (6 bases). The germline gives CDR1 MDHEN, CDR2 SYDVKM. CDR3 length equals 16 residues. V was pared by 3 bases and J by 4 bases, with 15 bases between. Here the CDR3 DNA reads TGTGCCAGCAGTTTCCCACAGGGTCAAGTCACCGGGGAGCTGTTTTTT. It translates to CASSFPQGQVTGELFF.

This clonotype occurred a few times. The chain couples TRBV6-2 or TRBV6-3 to TRBJ2-1; tentative D call: TRBD1 (7 bases). The CDR3 sequence is 18 residues long. Germline V gene lookup returns CDR1 MNHEY and CDR2 SVGEGT. V lost 2 bases to trimming and J lost 6 bases, with 23 bases between them. In DNA form, the CDR3 reads TGTGCCAGCAGTTACACACTCCGCGGGGACAGTAAGCCCAATGAGCAGTTCTTC. Translation gives CASSYTLRGDSKPNEQFF.

This clonotype was detected many times. The chain has TRBV10-3 and TRBJ2-1; 11 bases align to TRBD1. V shed 4 bases and J 7 bases; nucleotides not matched to a gene: 9. Germline V gene sequence: CDR1 ENHRY, CDR2 SYGVKD. The CDR3 sequence is 16 residues long. The CDR3 DNA sequence: TGTGCCATCAGTGCCCAGGGGACAGGGGGATTGAATGAGCAGTTCTTC. Translation: CAISAQGTGGLNEQFF.

The table lists this clonotype with a few counts. The V call is TRBV5-1, the J call TRBJ2-5, with 8 positions matching TRBD2. The V segment lost 5 bases and the J segment 5 bases; nucleotides outside the gene matches: 11. Germline lookup yields CDR1 SGHRS and CDR2 YFSETQ. The CDR3 runs 15 residues. CDR3 in DNA: TGCGCCAGCAGATCAGCGGGAGACGAGTCGGAGACCCAGTACTTC. It codes for CASRSAGDESETQYF. Together with reference TRBV5-1 and TRBJ2-5, the CDR3 gives the full variable domain: KAGVTQTPRYLIKTRGQQVTLSCSPISGHRSVSWYQQTPGQGLQFLFEYFSETQRNKGNFPGRFSGRQFSNSRSEMNVSTLELGDSALYLCASRSAGDESETQYFGPGTRLLVL.

This clonotype has a handful of counts. This rearrangement joins TRBV21-1 to TRBJ1-2. TRBV21-1 is assigned pseudogene status. The CDR3 sequence is 13 residues long. The CDR3 region is CASSKSGNYGYTF. CDR3 DNA: TGTGCCAGCAGCAAATCTGGGAACTATGGCTACACCTTC.

This clonotype was found a few times. The chain couples TRBV11-1 to TRBJ2-7; 10 bases match TRBD2. Per the germline V gene, CDR1 is SGHAT and CDR2 is FQDESV (reference sequence). This CDR3 contains 18 residues. Trimming cost V 9 bases and J 2 bases; bases outside gene matches: 19. The CDR3: CASSGLLPGLAHTYEQYF. CDR3 coding DNA: TGTGCCAGTTCCGGCCTCCTTCCGGGACTAGCGCATACCTACGAGCAGTACTTC.

The V call is TRBV20-1, the J call TRBJ1-2, with D perhaps matching TRBD1 (5 bases). The germline V gene encodes CDR1 DFQATT and CDR2 SNEGSKA (reference sequence). CDR3 size: 13 residues. V gave up 6 bases and J gave up 8 bases, with 19 bases separating them. This CDR3 is CSAHDSGLGGYTF. The CDR3 bases are TGCAGTGCCCACGACAGTGGGTTAGGGGGCTACACCTTC.

This clonotype has more than one count but fewer than ten. The chain links TRBV29-1 to TRBJ2-1, with D maybe TRBD2 (6 bases). The V end was cut by 4 bases, the J end by 6 bases, with 16 bases between. The germline V gene has CDR1 SQVTM and CDR2 ANQGSEA. This CDR3 is built from 14 residues. CDR3 loop: CSVGAPSGGNEQFF. CDR3 nucleotides: TGCAGCGTTGGGGCACCGTCCGGGGGCAATGAGCAGTTCTTC.

The genes are TRBV27 and TRBJ2-1; 9 bases map to TRBD1. Germline V gene sequence: CDR1 MNHEY, CDR2 SMNVEV (reference sequence). Trimming at V came to 4 bases and at J to 6 bases, leaving 7 bases not matched to a gene. The CDR3 is made up of 15 amino acids. The CDR3: CASSSGTGWGNEQFF. The CDR3, as DNA: TGTGCCAGCAGTTCCGGGACAGGGTGGGGCAATGAGCAGTTCTTC.

This clonotype was detected a few times. In nucleotides, the CDR3 is TGTGCCATCAGTGGTGGTTTAGCAGGCTTTAACTATGGCTACACCTTC. Its protein is CAISGGLAGFNYGYTF. The chain uses TRBV10-3 and TRBJ1-2; D remains ambiguous. CDR3 size: 16 residues. Trimming pared 4 bases from V and 1 base from J, leaving 16 bases between. Germline V CDR1 and CDR2: ENHRY, SYGVKD.

There are many counts of this clonotype. The chain combines TRBV12-3 or TRBV12-4 with TRBJ2-1; unclear D gene. V shed 2 bases and J shed 9 bases, with 14 bases lying between them. The CDR3 consists of 14 residues. CDR3 sequence reads: CASSLKAGLFEQFF. Here the CDR3 DNA reads TGTGCCAGCAGTTTAAAGGCTGGGTTATTTGAGCAGTTCTTC.

The V call is TRBV9, the J call TRBJ1-3; D not resolved. Deletions cut 4 bases from V and 2 bases from J, with 22 bases between. Germline CDR1 and CDR2: SGDLS and YYNGEE. This CDR3 has 18 amino acids. The CDR3 spells CASSPSFPDRDPGNTIYF. CDR3 DNA sequence: TGTGCCAGCAGCCCGAGTTTTCCGGATAGGGATCCTGGAAACACCATATATTTT.

The table lists this clonotype with a few counts. The chain couples TRBV4-3 to TRBJ2-7; D is unresolved. V was trimmed by 4 bases and J by 4 bases, leaving 11 bases between them. Germline CDR1 reads LGHNA; CDR2 reads YSLEER. This CDR3 has 13 residues. CDR3 DNA sequence: TGCGCCAGCAGCCCTATCACGGGTTACGAGCAGTACTTC. As protein: CASSPITGYEQYF.

The chain is built from TRBV9 and TRBJ1-2, with 11 nucleotides matching TRBD1. Germline V CDR1 and CDR2: SGDLS, YYNGEE. V lost 1 base and J lost 8; bases outside the gene matches: 4. This CDR3 is 14 amino acids long. CDR3 in amino acids: CASSVKGTGGGYTF. The CDR3 DNA reads as TGTGCCAGCAGCGTAAAGGGGACAGGGGGAGGCTACACCTTC.

The rearrangement uses TRBV27 and TRBJ1-6, with D hard to call. The germline V gene has CDR1 MNHEY and CDR2 SMNVEV (reference sequence). CDR3 size: 13 residues. Deletions cut 6 bases from V and 10 bases from J, with 13 bases between. CDR3 DNA sequence: TGTGCCAGCAGGATAAGATGGGGATCACCCCTCCACTTT. Protein sequence: CASRIRWGSPLHF.

The sample holds a few counts of this clonotype. The chain carries TRBV7-9 and TRBJ1-1; unclear D gene. This CDR3 spans 14 amino acids. V was clipped by 5 bases and J by 0 bases, with 10 bases between them. Looked up from germline, CDR1 is SEHNR and CDR2 is FQNEAQ (reference sequence). CDR3 region: CASSHGLMNTEAFF. Written as DNA, the CDR3 is TGTGCCAGCAGCCATGGTCTGATGAACACTGAAGCTTTCTTT.

This clonotype was detected once. The chain is built from TRBV27 and TRBJ1-6; D remains ambiguous. V dropped 5 bases and J dropped 4 bases, with 9 bases sitting between them. Germline CDR1 reads MNHEY; CDR2 reads SMNVEV (reference sequence). The CDR3 sequence is 14 residues long. CDR3 loop: CASSPGPYNSPLHF. CDR3 nucleotide sequence: TGTGCCAGCAGTCCCGGGCCTTATAATTCACCCCTCCACTTT.

V and J are TRBV12-3 or TRBV12-4 and TRBJ1-5; 7 bases match TRBD1. The V segment lost 5 bases and the J segment 1 base; nucleotides outside the gene matches: 5. CDR3 length: 15 amino acids. The CDR3 region has the DNA TGTGCCAGCAGTCGCAGACAGGGCAGCAATCAGCCCCAGCATTTT. It encodes CASSRRQGSNQPQHF.

CDR3 bases: TGCGCCAGCAGCCATGCGGCCGGGACTAGCGGGGTCAATGAGCAGTTCTTC. It yields the protein CASSHAAGTSGVNEQFF. The chain employs TRBV4-3 and TRBJ2-1, with 13 bases aligning to TRBD2. CDR1 LGHNA and CDR2 YSLEER come from the germline V gene. V shed 3 bases and J 6 bases; nucleotides not matched to a gene: 8. CDR3 length: 17 residues.

In its sample, this clonotype was seen a few times. The J gene is TRBJ2-3, the V gene TRBV7-2; 9 bases are shared with TRBD1. The J segment lost 6 bases and the V segment lost 5 bases, leaving 9 bases of the junction unmatched. Germline CDR1 reads SGHTA; CDR2 reads FQGNSA. The CDR3 has 15 residues. This CDR3 is CASSIRNRGRDTQYF. CDR3 sequence (DNA): TGTGCCAGCAGCATACGGAACAGGGGGCGTGATACGCAGTATTTT.

The chain couples TRBV4-1 to TRBJ2-7; D is perhaps TRBD1 (6 bases). V lost 2 bases and J 5 bases, leaving 13 bases between the germline ends. There are 14 residues in the CDR3. Germline CDR1 reads MGHRA; CDR2 reads YSYEKL. The CDR3 here is CASSQTGSPNEQYF. The CDR3 region has the DNA TGCGCCAGCAGCCAAACAGGGAGTCCCAACGAGCAGTACTTC.

The J gene is TRBJ2-1, the V gene TRBV7-3; the D call may be TRBD1 or TRBD2 (5 bases each). This CDR3 has 16 residues. V dropped 5 bases and J dropped 0 bases, with 14 bases sitting between them. Looked up from germline, CDR1 is SGHTA and CDR2 is FQGTGA. CDR3 sequence (DNA): TGTGCCAGCAGCCAAGAGGGGACCCACTCCTACAATGAGCAGTTCTTC. Translation: CASSQEGTHSYNEQFF.